What follows are 10 T cell receptor beta chains derived from one specimen sequenced in a study of CD8 T cells in ankylosing spondylitis. Regarding the study as a whole: Ankylosing spondylitis blood appeared to be characterized by a TCR beta motif of 7 to 9 highly homologous variants.

Their antigens are not known. In TCRdb, the 5' RACE reads were re-called with MiXCR into one record per CDR3 protein. The table records about 440,000 distinct CDR3 sequences, more than 15% of them present only once. The specimen sequenced was blood, either unsorted or a sorted T cell fraction (not recorded which). Receptor source: a male donor with ankylosing spondylitis.

V usage is TRBV7-3 and J usage is TRBJ2-7, with TRBD2 as a possible D gene (7 bases). This CDR3 has 14 residues. Germline V CDR1 and CDR2: SGHTA, FQGTGA. V was cut by 5 bases and J by 5 bases, with 16 bases left in between. The DNA of the CDR3 is TGTGCCAGCAGCATCGCTGGGGGGGCCCACGAGCAGTACTTC. Translating gives CASSIAGGAHEQYF.

Many counts were recorded for this clonotype. This chain links TRBV19 with TRBJ1-1; D might be TRBD1 (6 bases). The V and J ends lost 5 bases and 3 bases respectively, with 19 bases between them. The CDR3 covers 16 residues. Germline V gives CDR1 LNHDA, CDR2 SQIVND (reference sequence). DNA of the CDR3: TGTGCCAGTAGTGGCAGTCACGGGGGGCTCGACACTGAAGCTTTCTTT. It is translated as CASSGSHGGLDTEAFF.

This clonotype was picked up a small number of times. The chain uses TRBV18 and TRBJ1-2; a weak D match, TRBD1 (6 bases). There are 14 residues in the CDR3. In germline, CDR1 is KGHSH, CDR2 LQKENI. Trimming removed 4 bases at V and 2 bases at J, with 11 bases between. DNA of the CDR3: TGTGCCAGCTCACTGGGGACAACAAACTATGGCTACACCTTC. Residues: CASSLGTTNYGYTF.

This clonotype was counted many times. The gene calls are TRBV4-2 and TRBJ2-4; 10 bases are a match to TRBD2. Unmatched junction bases numbered 6, after V lost 0 bases and J lost 4 bases. Germline CDR1 reads LGHNA; CDR2 reads YNFKEQ. The CDR3 runs 17 residues. This CDR3 is CASSQESRSGGKNIQYF. The CDR3 DNA is TGTGCCAGCAGCCAAGAATCGCGTAGCGGGGGGAAAAACATTCAGTACTTC.

The genes are TRBV15 and TRBJ2-3; 8 bases are a match to TRBD2. This CDR3 spans 16 amino acids. Germline trimming cut 8 bases from V and 4 bases from J; bases unmatched to any gene: 14. Germline loops: CDR1 LNHNV, CDR2 YYDKDF (reference sequence). The DNA of the CDR3 is TGTGCCACCCGAGGGGGACTAGGGGGACTCTCAGATACGCAGTATTTT. As protein: CATRGGLGGLSDTQYF.

The chain carries TRBV12-3 or TRBV12-4 and TRBJ2-1; 8 positions agree with TRBD1. This CDR3 comprises 16 residues. The V gene end was trimmed by 3 bases and the J gene end by 1 base; junction bases not matched to a gene: 5. CDR3 sequence reads: CASSLRQGRSYNEQFF. CDR3 DNA sequence: TGTGCCAGCAGTTTGCGACAGGGGAGATCCTACAATGAGCAGTTCTTC.

This clonotype was found a few times. The V call is TRBV29-1, the J call TRBJ2-7, with D possibly TRBD1 on 6 matching bases. There are 13 residues in the CDR3. The V end was cut by 5 bases, the J end by 0 bases, with 11 bases between. Germline CDR1 reads SQVTM; CDR2 reads ANQGSEA. CDR3 DNA sequence: TGCAGCGTTTCAGTAGGGGGCTCCTACGAGCAGTACTTC. The encoded protein is CSVSVGGSYEQYF.

In this sample, this clonotype turned up once. This chain uses TRBV20-1 with TRBJ1-2; no clear D. The germline gives CDR1 DFQATT, CDR2 SNEGSKA (reference sequence). Deletions cut 3 bases from V and 11 bases from J, with 22 bases between. The CDR3 runs to 14 residues. The CDR3 DNA sequence: TGCAGTGCTAGCAACCGTCCCCTCGGTGCGGTTTACACCTTC. It translates to CSASNRPLGAVYTF.

This clonotype has a handful of counts. The genes are TRBV18 and TRBJ1-1; D gene unclear. CDR1 KGHSH and CDR2 LQKENI come from the germline V gene. Trimming took off 1 base at V and 3 bases at J, with 9 bases between the two ends. This CDR3 contains 14 residues. CDR3 residues: CASSPQPSDTEAFF. The CDR3 region has the DNA TGTGCCAGCTCACCACAACCATCGGACACTGAAGCTTTCTTT. Supplemented by reference TRBV18 and TRBJ1-1, the full variable domain reads NAGVMQNPRHLVRRRGQEARLRCSPMKGHSHVYWYRQLPEEGLKFMVYLQKENIIDESGMPKERFSAEFPKEGPSILRIQQVVRGDSAAYFCASSPQPSDTEAFFGQGTRLTVV.

This clonotype came up a few times. The CDR3 spells CASSGLAGGPYEQYF. CDR3 nucleotides: TGTGCCAGCAGTGGACTAGCGGGAGGGCCTTACGAGCAGTACTTC. The chain links TRBV6-1 to TRBJ2-7; 14 nucleotides line up with TRBD2. In germline, CDR1 is MNHNS, CDR2 SASEGT. This CDR3 comprises 15 residues. The ends lost 4 bases at V and 4 bases at J; junction bases unmatched: 3.